This T cell receptor beta chain was profiled in a study of vaccination and CD4 T cells after COVID-19. Study-level results: Median reactive clonotypes, those recognizing SARS-CoV-2, rose from 21 to 38, not significantly. Detection of a median roughly 83% of reactive clones in convalescent patients was confined to the period after vaccination.

Germline V gene lookup returns CDR1 DFQATT and CDR2 SNEGSKA (reference sequence). This CDR3 contains 14 residues. Regarding treatment: approximately nine-day PBMC culture with coronavirus spike peptide pools or control peptides (ViraFEST assay). Via ViraFEST, peptide pools expanded antigen-specific T cells before TCR sequencing. A remark on this clonotype: Its specificity is not known.

Cultured CD4+ T cell DNA was sequenced using the Oncomine TCR Beta short-read assay. A single record per CDR3 protein comes from TCRdb applying MiXCR to the PCR reads. The table records roughly 15,000 distinct CDR3 sequences, around 66% of them present only once. This chain uses TRBV20-1 with TRBJ2-2; D is possibly TRBD1 (5 bases). The source material was CD4+ T cells from blood, cultured in vitro. This TCR derives from a human donor who had recovered from COVID-19. CDR3 region: CSAAWTFNTGELFF. CDR3 bases: TGCAGCGCTGCTTGGACATTCAACACCGGGGAGCTGTTTTTT.